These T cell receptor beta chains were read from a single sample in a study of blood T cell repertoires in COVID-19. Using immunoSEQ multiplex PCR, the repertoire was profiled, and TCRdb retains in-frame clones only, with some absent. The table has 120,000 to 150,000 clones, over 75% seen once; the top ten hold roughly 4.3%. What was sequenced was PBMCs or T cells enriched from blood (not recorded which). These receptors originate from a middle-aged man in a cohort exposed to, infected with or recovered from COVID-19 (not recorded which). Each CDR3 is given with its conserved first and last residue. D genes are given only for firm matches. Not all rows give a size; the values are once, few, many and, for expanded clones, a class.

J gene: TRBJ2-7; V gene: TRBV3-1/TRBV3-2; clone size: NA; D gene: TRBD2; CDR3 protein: CASSESGRIHEQYF; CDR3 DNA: TGTGCCAGCAGTGAAAGCGGGAGGATCCACGAGCAGTACTTC
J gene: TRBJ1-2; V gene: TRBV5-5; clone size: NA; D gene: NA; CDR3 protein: CASSLQGLNGYTF; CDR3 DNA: TGTGCCAGCAGCTTGCAGGGGCTGAATGGCTACACCTTC
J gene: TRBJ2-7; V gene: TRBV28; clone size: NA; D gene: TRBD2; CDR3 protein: CASREGLVDEQYF; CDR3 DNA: TGTGCCAGCAGAGAAGGACTAGTGGACGAGCAGTACTTC
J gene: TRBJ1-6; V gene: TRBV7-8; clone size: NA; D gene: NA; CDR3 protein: CASSPRLDSPLHF; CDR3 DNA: TGTGCCAGCAGCCCTCGACTGGATTCACCCCTCCACTTT
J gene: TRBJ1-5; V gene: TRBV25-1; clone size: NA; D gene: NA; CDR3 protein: CASSDHQINQPQHF; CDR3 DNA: TGTGCCAGCAGTGATCATCAGATCAATCAGCCCCAGCATTTT
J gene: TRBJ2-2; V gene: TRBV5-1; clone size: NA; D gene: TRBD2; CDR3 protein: CASTGTRLSGELFF; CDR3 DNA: TGCGCCAGCACAGGGACTAGACTTTCCGGGGAGCTGTTTTTT
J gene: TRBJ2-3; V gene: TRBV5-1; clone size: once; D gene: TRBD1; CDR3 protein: CASSPGTGGGTDTQYF; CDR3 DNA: TGCGCCAGCAGCCCGGGGACAGGGGGCGGCACAGATACGCAGTATTTT
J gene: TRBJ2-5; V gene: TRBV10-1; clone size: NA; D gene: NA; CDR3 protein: CASRGGGVPVGTQYF; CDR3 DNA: TGCGCCAGCAGAGGAGGGGGGGTGCCTGTAGGGACCCAGTACTTC
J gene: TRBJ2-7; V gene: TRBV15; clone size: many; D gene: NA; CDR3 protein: CATRDTASYEQYF; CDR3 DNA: TGTGCCACCAGGGACACAGCCTCCTACGAGCAGTACTTC
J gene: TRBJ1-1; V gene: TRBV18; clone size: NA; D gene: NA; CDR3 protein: CASSPPARTEAFF; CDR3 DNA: TGTGCCAGCTCACCACCGGCCAGGACTGAAGCTTTCTTT
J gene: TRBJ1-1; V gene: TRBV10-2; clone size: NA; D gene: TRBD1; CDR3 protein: CASSAGGGPEAFF; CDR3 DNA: TGCGCCAGCAGCGCAGGGGGCGGCCCTGAAGCTTTCTTT
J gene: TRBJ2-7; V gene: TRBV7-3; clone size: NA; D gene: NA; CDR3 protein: CASSLSPGAYEQYF; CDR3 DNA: TGTGCCAGCAGCTTAAGCCCAGGGGCCTACGAGCAGTACTTC
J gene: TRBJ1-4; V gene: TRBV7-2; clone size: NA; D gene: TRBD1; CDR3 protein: CASSPVPGQNEKLFF; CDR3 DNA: TGTGCCAGCAGCCCAGTGCCGGGACAGAATGAAAAACTGTTTTTT
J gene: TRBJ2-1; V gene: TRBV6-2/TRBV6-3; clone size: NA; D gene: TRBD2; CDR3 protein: CASSPEEPGGYNEQFF; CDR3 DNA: TGTGCCAGCAGCCCTGAGGAGCCGGGGGGTTACAATGAGCAGTTCTTC
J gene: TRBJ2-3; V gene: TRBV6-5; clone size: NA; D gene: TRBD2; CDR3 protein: CASSSTSVSTDTQYF; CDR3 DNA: TGTGCCAGCAGTTCCACTAGCGTTTCCACAGATACGCAGTATTTT
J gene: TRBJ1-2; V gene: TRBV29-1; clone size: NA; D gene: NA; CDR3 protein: CSVGDGGSYGYTF; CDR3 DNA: TGCAGCGTTGGAGACGGAGGATCCTATGGCTACACCTTC
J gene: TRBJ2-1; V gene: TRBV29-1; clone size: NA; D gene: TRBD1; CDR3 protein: CSVVGGVKNEQFF; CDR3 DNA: TGCAGCGTTGTAGGGGGCGTCAAAAATGAGCAGTTCTTC
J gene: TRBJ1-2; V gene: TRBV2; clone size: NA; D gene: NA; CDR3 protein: CASSEPGRDGYTF; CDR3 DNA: TGTGCCAGCAGTGAGCCAGGGAGGGACGGCTACACCTTC
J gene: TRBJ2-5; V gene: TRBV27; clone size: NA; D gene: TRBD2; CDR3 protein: CASSWLAGMSAETQYF; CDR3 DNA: TGTGCCAGCAGTTGGCTAGCGGGGATGTCTGCGGAGACCCAGTACTTC
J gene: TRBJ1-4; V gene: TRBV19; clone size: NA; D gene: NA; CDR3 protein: CASSGGGREKLFF; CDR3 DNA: TGTGCCAGTAGTGGCGGGGGACGGGAAAAACTGTTTTTT
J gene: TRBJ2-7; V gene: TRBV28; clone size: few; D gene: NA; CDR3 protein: CASSTVLIGEQYF; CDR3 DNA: TGTGCCAGCAGCACGGTCCTAATCGGGGAGCAGTACTTC
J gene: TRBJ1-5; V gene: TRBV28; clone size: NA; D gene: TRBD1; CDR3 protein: CASSSPGGYSNQPQHF; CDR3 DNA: TGTGCCAGCAGTTCCCCAGGGGGGTATAGCAATCAGCCCCAGCATTTT
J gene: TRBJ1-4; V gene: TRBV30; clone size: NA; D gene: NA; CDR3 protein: CAWSIQGSQGGVFF; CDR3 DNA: TGTGCCTGGAGCATACAGGGCTCCCAAGGTGGGGTGTTTTTT
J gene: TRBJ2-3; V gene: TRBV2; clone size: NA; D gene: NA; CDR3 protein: CAREQGASRPDTQYF; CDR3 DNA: TGTGCCAGAGAACAGGGCGCGAGTCGTCCAGATACGCAGTATTTT
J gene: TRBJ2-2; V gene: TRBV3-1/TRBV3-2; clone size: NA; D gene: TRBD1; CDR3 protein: CASSRGTGVAGELFF; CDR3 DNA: TGTGCCAGCAGCCGAGGGACAGGGGTGGCCGGGGAGCTGTTTTTT
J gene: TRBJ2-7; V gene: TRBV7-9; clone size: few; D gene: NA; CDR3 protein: CASRPGTPEASYEQYF; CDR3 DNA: TGTGCCAGCAGACCCGGGACACCAGAGGCCTCCTACGAGCAGTACTTC
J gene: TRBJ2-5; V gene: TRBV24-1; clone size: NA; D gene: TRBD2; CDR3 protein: CATSDLGPSGQETQYF; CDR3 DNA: TGTGCCACCAGTGATTTGGGGCCTAGCGGACAAGAGACCCAGTACTTC
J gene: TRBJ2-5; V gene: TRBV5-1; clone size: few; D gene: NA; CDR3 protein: CASSHEAIALSWREETQYF; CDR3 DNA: TGCGCCAGCAGCCATGAAGCGATAGCCCTTAGCTGGAGGGAAGAGACCCAGTACTTC
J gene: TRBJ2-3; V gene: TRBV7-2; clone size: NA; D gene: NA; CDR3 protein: CASSLASVSHSPTDTQYF; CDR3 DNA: TGTGCCAGCAGCTTAGCGAGCGTCAGCCACTCTCCCACAGATACGCAGTATTTT
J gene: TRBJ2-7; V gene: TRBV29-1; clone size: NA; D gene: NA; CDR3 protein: CSVGQLFEQYF; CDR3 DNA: TGCAGCGTTGGTCAGTTATTCGAGCAGTACTTC
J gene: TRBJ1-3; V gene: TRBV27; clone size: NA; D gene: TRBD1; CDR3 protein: CASSLRGPWDTIYF; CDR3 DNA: TGTGCCAGCAGTTTAAGGGGGCCTTGGGACACCATATATTTT
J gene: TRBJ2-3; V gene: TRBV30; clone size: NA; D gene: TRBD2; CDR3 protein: CAWSGLAGGGTYTSTDTQYF; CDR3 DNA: TGTGCCTGGAGTGGACTAGCGGGAGGTGGGACATACACTAGCACAGATACGCAGTATTTT
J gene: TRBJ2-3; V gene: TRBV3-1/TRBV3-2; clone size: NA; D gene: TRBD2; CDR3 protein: CASSPTGEGDTQYF; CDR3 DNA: TGTGCCAGCAGCCCGACGGGGGAGGGAGATACGCAGTATTTT
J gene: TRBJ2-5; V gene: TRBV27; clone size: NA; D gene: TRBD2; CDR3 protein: CASSFIGRGGSETQYF; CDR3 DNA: TGTGCCAGCAGTTTTATAGGGAGGGGTGGGTCAGAGACCCAGTACTTC
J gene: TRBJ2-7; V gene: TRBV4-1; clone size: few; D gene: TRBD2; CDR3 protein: CASSRGSNSYEQYF; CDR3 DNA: TGCGCCAGCAGCCGCGGGAGTAACTCCTACGAGCAGTACTTC
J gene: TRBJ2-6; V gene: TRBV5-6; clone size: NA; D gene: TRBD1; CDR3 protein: CASSWERQGPGSGANVLTF; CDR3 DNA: TGTGCCAGCAGCTGGGAGAGACAGGGGCCGGGCTCTGGGGCCAACGTCCTGACTTTC
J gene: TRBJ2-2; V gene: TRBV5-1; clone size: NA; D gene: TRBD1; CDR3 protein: CASSLAGTGAGELFF; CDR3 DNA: TGCGCCAGCAGCTTGGCCGGGACAGGGGCCGGGGAGCTGTTTTTT
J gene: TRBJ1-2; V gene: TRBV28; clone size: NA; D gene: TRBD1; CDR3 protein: CASSVPGTGGHYGYTF; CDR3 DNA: TGTGCCAGCAGCGTCCCCGGGACAGGGGGTCACTATGGCTACACCTTC
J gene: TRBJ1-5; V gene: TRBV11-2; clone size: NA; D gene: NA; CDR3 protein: CASSLETRQPQHF; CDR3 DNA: TGTGCCAGCAGCTTAGAGACACGACAGCCCCAGCATTTT
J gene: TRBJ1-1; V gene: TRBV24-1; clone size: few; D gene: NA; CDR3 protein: CATSDGGHLNTEAFF; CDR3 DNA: TGTGCCACCAGTGATGGGGGACATCTGAACACTGAAGCTTTCTTT